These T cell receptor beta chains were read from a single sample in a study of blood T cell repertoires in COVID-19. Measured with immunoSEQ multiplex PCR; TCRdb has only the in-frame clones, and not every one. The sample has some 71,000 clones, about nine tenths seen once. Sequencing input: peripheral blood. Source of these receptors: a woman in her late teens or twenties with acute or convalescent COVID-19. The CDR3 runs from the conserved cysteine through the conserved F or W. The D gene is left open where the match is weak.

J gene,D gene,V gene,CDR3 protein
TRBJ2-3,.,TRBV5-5,CASSIGVATDTQYF
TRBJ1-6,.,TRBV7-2,CASSLGGAGNSPLHF
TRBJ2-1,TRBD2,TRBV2,CASSLSRGGLSEQFF
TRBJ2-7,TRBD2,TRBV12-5,CASALTSGNYEQYF
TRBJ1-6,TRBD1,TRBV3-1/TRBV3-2,CASSQIYRTGHSPLHF
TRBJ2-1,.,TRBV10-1,CASSPSGGGYNEQFF
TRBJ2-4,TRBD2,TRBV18,CASSPSGSDIQYF
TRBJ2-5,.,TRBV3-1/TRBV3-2,CASSPKDYQETQYF
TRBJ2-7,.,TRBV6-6,CASSYVSEQYF
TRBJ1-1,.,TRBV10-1,CARRGQPNTEAFF
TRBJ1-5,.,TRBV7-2,CASSLAGGGEQPQHF
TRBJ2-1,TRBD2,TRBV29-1,CSVEGTSGTYNEQFF
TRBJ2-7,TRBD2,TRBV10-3,CAISEPGLAGFEQYF
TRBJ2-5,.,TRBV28,CASSFLDYSSVETQYF
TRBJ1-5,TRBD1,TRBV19,CASRPGTGLNQPQHF
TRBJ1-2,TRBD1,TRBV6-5,CASSRGQDYGYTF
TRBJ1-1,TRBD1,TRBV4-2,CASSHSTGGGDTEAFF
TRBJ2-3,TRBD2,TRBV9,CASSVGMLRGDYTDTQYF
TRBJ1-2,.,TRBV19,CASSTRQVGYTF
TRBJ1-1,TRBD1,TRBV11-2,CASTDAGTANTEAFF
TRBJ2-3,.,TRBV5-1,CASSLGLLGDSSTDTQYF
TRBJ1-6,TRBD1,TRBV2,CASSPDRSSPLHF
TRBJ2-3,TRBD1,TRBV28,CASSFQGASTDTQYF
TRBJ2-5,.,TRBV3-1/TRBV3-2,CASSPQGWGTQYF
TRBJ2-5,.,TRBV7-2,CASSLGELASETQYF
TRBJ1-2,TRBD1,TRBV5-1,CASSLGDSPYGYTF
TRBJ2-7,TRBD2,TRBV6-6,CASRPGLAAEQYF
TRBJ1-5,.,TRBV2,CASTPGQTSPPQHF
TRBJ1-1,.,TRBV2,CASTKDIDGTEAFF
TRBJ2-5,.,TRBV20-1,CSANRVETQYF
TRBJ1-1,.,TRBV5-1,CASSSGGHTEAFF
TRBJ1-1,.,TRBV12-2,CASRFRDSMNTEAFF
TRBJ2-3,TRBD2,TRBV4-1,CASRPLAGASTDTQYF
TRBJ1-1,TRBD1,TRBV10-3,CAISETGGANTEAFF
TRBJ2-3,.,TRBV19,CASSIRIAVGTDTQYF
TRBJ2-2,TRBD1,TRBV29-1,CSVSGTGGSGELFF
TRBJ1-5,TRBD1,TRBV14,CASSQTPGTGKSQPQHF
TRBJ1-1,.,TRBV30,CAWSVLGGGEAFF
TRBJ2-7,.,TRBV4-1,CASSQGLPGQGYEQYF